This T cell receptor (beta chain) was recovered during a study of T cells in Graves' hyperthyroidism and ophthalmopathy. Germline assignment: CDR1 MNHEY and CDR2 SVGEGT. The CDR3 spans 15 residues. The junction had 5 bases not matched to a gene; V was cut back by 5 bases and J by 5 bases. Exclusions: uncontrolled infection, other autoimmune disease, pregnancy, lactation. Thyroid ultrasound and orbital computed tomography, with clinical symptoms and serum thyroxine and TRAb, informed diagnoses. This clonotype was detected a few times. The TCR beta CDR3 regions underwent amplification using RNA transcripts as the source. The TCR CDR3 was amplified in a first-round RT-PCR using the HTBI primer set. TCRdb ran MiXCR on the multiplex PCR reads and lists one entry per CDR3 protein. The sample yields a few hundred thousand distinct CDR3 sequences, around 15% seen once.

The chain joins TRBV6-2 or TRBV6-3 to TRBJ1-6; 8 nucleotides line up with TRBD1. The specimen sequenced was blood. The sequence came from a woman between 18 and 29 years old with Graves' hyperthyroidism. The CDR3 sequence is CASSAGTGNNSPLHF. The CDR3 DNA sequence: TGTGCCAGCAGTGCGGGGACAGGAAATAATTCACCCCTCCACTTT.